This paragraph covers one T cell receptor (beta chain) sequence. The source of the sample is a study of blood T cell repertoires in COVID-19. Study at large: Samples came from the United States, Italy and Spain, spanning acute and convalescent COVID-19. T cells, B-cell-depleted T cells, or PBMCs provided the cDNA or gDNA that served as material.

The CDR3 covers 15 residues. Trimming cost V 5 bases and J 9 bases; bases outside gene matches: 11. Germline values: CDR1 LNHDA, CDR2 SQIVND (reference sequence). Original analysis: Amplified reference gene primers provided the basis for estimating nucleated cell counts. The method was immunoSEQ multiplex PCR; TCRdb's version includes in-frame clones alone and lacks a portion of them. The V and J calls and the clone size are those of that table, but D and trimming were determined from the DNA. The repertoire holds 200,000 to 250,000 clones, with about nine tenths as singletons. The receptor comes from an older woman with acute or convalescent COVID-19. The source material was peripheral blood. The chain is built from TRBV19 and TRBJ2-1, with 9 bases matching TRBD2. In DNA form, the CDR3 reads TGTGCCAGTAGTCCCGGGACTAGCTATCAGGGTGAGCAGTTCTTC. Encoded protein: CASSPGTSYQGEQFF.